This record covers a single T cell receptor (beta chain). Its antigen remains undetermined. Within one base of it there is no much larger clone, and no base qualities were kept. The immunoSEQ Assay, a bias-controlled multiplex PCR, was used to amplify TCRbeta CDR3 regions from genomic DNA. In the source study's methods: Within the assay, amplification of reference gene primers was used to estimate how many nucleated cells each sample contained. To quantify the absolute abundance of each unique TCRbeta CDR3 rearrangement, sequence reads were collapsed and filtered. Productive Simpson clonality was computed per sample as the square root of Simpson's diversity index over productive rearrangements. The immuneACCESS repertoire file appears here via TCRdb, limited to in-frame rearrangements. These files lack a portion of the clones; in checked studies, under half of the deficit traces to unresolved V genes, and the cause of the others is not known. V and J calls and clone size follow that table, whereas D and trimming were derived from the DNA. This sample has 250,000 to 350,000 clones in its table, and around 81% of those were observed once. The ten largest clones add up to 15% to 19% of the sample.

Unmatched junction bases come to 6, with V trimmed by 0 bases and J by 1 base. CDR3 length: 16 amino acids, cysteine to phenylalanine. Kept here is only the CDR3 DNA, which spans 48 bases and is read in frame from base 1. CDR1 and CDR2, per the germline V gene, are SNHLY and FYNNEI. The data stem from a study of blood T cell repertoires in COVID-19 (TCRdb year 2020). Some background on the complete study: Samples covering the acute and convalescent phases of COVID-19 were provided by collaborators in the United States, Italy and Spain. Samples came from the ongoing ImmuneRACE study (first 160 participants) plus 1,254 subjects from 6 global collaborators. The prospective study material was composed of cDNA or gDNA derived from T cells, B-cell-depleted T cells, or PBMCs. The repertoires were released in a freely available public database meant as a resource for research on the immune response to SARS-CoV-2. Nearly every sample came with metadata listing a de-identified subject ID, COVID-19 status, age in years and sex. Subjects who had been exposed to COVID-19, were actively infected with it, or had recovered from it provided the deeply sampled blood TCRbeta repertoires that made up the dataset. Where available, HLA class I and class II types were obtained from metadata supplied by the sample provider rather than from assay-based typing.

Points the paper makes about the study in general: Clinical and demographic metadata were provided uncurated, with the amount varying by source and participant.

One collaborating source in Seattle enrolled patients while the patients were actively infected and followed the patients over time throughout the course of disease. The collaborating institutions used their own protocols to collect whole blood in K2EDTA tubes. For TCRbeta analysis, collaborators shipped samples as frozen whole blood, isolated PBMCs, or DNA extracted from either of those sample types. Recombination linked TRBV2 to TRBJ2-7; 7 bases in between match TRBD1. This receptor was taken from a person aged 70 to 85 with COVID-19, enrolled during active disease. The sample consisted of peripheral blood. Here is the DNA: TGTGCCAGCAGTGAAGCGTTGGGACAGACGTCCTACGAGCAGTACTTC. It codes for CASSEALGQTSYEQYF. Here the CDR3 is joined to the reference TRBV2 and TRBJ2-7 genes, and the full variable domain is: EPEVTQTPSHQVTQMGQEVILRCVPISNHLYFYWYRQILGQKVEFLVSFYNNEISEKSEIFDDQFSVERPDGSNFTLKIRSTKLEDSAMYFCASSEALGQTSYEQYFGPGTRLTVT.